These 30 T cell receptor beta chains were sequenced from one sample in a study of response to subunit inactivated influenza vaccine. MiXCR was run by TCRdb on the RT-PCR reads, yielding one entry per CDR3 protein. This sample has around 490,000 distinct CDR3 sequences; about 8% occur once, and the top ten carry 13%. Sequenced material: PBMCs from blood, taken 23 to 25 months after vaccination. The source is a man aged 50-75 years who received an inactivated influenza vaccine.

The chain joins TRBV5-1 to TRBJ1-1, with 10 bases that match TRBD1. Trimming took 1 base from V and 0 from J; bases not matched to a gene: 6. CDR1 and CDR2 from the germline V gene are SGHRS and YFSETQ. The CDR3 runs to 17 residues. The CDR3 nucleotides are TGCGCCAGCAGCTTGATCGGACAGGGGGGCGTGAACACTGAAGCTTTCTTT. This translates into CASSLIGQGGVNTEAFF. Full variable domain (remainder filled in from reference TRBV5-1 and TRBJ1-1): KAGVTQTPRYLIKTRGQQVTLSCSPISGHRSVSWYQQTPGQGLQFLFEYFSETQRNKGNFPGRFSGRQFSNSRSEMNVSTLELGDSALYLCASSLIGQGGVNTEAFFGQGTRLTVV.

The J gene is TRBJ2-7, the V gene TRBV4-3; possibly TRBD1 for D (5 bases). V was clipped by 3 bases and J by 2 bases, with 11 bases between them. Germline loops: CDR1 LGHNA, CDR2 YSLEER. This CDR3 spans 14 amino acids. The DNA of the CDR3 is TGCGCCAGCAGCCAGACGACAGTTCCCTACGAGCAGTACTTC. Amino acids: CASSQTTVPYEQYF.

This chain connects TRBV27 to TRBJ1-1; 7 bases align to TRBD1. V dropped 6 bases and J dropped 4; count of bases not matched to a gene: 5. The CDR3 totals 13 residues. Per the germline V gene, CDR1 is MNHEY and CDR2 is SMNVEV (reference sequence). The CDR3 DNA follows: TGTGCCAGCAGAGCCAACAGGGGCACTGAAGCTTTCTTT. This translates into CASRANRGTEAFF.

This clonotype was seen repeatedly, ten times or more. The chain uses TRBV20-1 and TRBJ1-5; TRBD1 is a possible D gene (5 bases). Germline V gene data show CDR1 as DFQATT and CDR2 as SNEGSKA (reference sequence). Trimming shortened V by 7 bases and J by 0 bases, and 13 bases separated the two germline ends. CDR3 length equals 14 residues. This CDR3 is CSGGDGYSNQPQHF. CDR3 bases: TGCAGTGGAGGGGACGGGTATAGCAATCAGCCCCAGCATTTT.

This chain uses TRBV28 with TRBJ2-5; TRBD2 matches 9 bases. CDR3 length equals 14 residues. CDR1 and CDR2 from the germline V gene are MDHEN and SYDVKM. With V trimmed by 4 bases and J by 5 bases, 5 bases remained unmatched. CDR3 loop: CASSSPAGGETQYF. The CDR3 DNA follows: TGTGCCAGCAGTTCCCCAGCGGGGGGTGAGACCCAGTACTTC.

The J gene is TRBJ2-1, the V gene TRBV9; 9 nucleotides line up with TRBD2. The junction had 3 bases not matched to a gene; V was cut back by 0 bases and J by 2 bases. The CDR3 runs 16 residues. Looked up from germline, CDR1 is SGDLS and CDR2 is YYNGEE. CDR3 sequence: CASSVGASGTYNEQFF. The CDR3 DNA follows: TGTGCCAGCAGCGTAGGGGCTAGCGGGACCTACAATGAGCAGTTCTTC.

This clonotype was found a few times. J is TRBJ2-2 and V is TRBV27, with D perhaps TRBD1 or TRBD2 (6 bases each). From germline, CDR1 is MNHEY and CDR2 SMNVEV (reference sequence). The V and J ends lost 1 base and 6 bases respectively, with 27 bases between them. The length of the CDR3 is 20 residues. CDR3: CASSLYGLWVRKGEAGELFF. The CDR3 DNA follows: TGTGCCAGCAGTTTATATGGGCTGTGGGTGCGGAAGGGGGAGGCCGGGGAGCTGTTTTTT.

Ten or more counts support this clonotype. This chain connects TRBV11-2 to TRBJ2-2; no firm D call. From germline, CDR1 is SGHAT and CDR2 FQNNGV. Deletions cut 5 bases from V and 5 bases from J, with 9 bases between. CDR3 length: 13 amino acids. CDR3 sequence reads: CASSVGVTGELFF. The CDR3 nucleotides read TGTGCCAGCAGCGTAGGAGTGACCGGGGAGCTGTTTTTT.

The V call is TRBV20-1, the J call TRBJ2-1, with no clear D. V was cut by 0 bases and J by 9 bases, with 9 bases left in between. The CDR3 spans 12 residues. Germline loops: CDR1 DFQATT, CDR2 SNEGSKA (reference sequence). CDR3 loop: CSARDTVREQFF. CDR3 in DNA: TGCAGTGCTAGAGATACAGTACGTGAGCAGTTCTTC.

The sample holds a few counts of this clonotype. The rearrangement joins TRBV3-1 to TRBJ2-3, with TRBD1 identical over 9 bases. Germline trimming cut 6 bases from V and 0 bases from J; bases unmatched to any gene: 4. Germline V gene sequence: CDR1 LGHDT, CDR2 YNNKEL (reference sequence). This CDR3 spans 15 amino acids. The CDR3, as DNA: TGTGCCAGCAGACCACAGGGGGCGAGCACAGATACGCAGTATTTT. Its protein product is CASRPQGASTDTQYF.

The chain is built from TRBV12-3 or TRBV12-4 and TRBJ1-5, with TRBD1 as a possible D gene (6 bases). Trimming stripped 4 bases from V and 3 bases from J, with 7 bases between. The CDR3 length is 13 residues. The CDR3 DNA reads TGTGCCAGCAGTTGGGACAACAATCAGCCCCAGCATTTT. Residues: CASSWDNNQPQHF.

This chain links TRBV11-2 with TRBJ2-1, with 7 positions matching TRBD1. The CDR3 runs to 16 residues. The junction had 14 bases not matched to a gene; V was cut back by 6 bases and J by 6 bases. Germline V gene sequence: CDR1 SGHAT, CDR2 FQNNGV. The CDR3 region has the DNA TGTGCCAGCAGTTCGGACGACAGGGTTTTACCCAATGAGCAGTTCTTC. Protein: CASSSDDRVLPNEQFF.

The V and J genes are TRBV7-9 and TRBJ2-1; possible D gene TRBD2, 5 bases. This CDR3 contains 12 residues. CDR1 and CDR2 (germline): SEHNR, FQNEAQ (reference sequence). Trimming shortened V by 1 base and J by 12 bases, and 10 bases separated the two germline ends. CDR3 nucleotide sequence: TGTGCCAGCAGCTTAGGTTCGGGGATGCAGTTCTTC. This translates into CASSLGSGMQFF.

The chain joins TRBV12-3 or TRBV12-4 to TRBJ2-7; 8 bases agree with TRBD1. V lost 6 bases to trimming and J lost 5 bases; unmatched junction nucleotides: 3. The CDR3 is made up of 12 amino acids. The CDR3 DNA reads as TGTGCCAGCAGGACGACAGGGGACGAGCAGTACTTC. It is translated as CASRTTGDEQYF.

The V and J genes are TRBV14 and TRBJ2-1; 8 bases agree with TRBD2. V lost 0 bases and J lost 3; bases outside the gene matches: 7. There are 17 residues in the CDR3. The germline CDR1 and CDR2 sequences are SGHDN and FVKESK. Written as DNA, the CDR3 is TGTGCCAGCAGCCAAGATCCGCGGGAGGTCTACTACAATGAGCAGTTCTTC. Translated: CASSQDPREVYYNEQFF.

The table lists this clonotype with a few counts. One base away lies a much larger clone, so this may be a sequencing read error. The gene calls are TRBV5-1 and TRBJ2-1; no clear D. CDR3 length: 14 amino acids. The V and J ends lost 0 bases and 3 bases respectively, with 7 bases between them. CDR1 and CDR2 (germline): SGHRS, YFSETQ. The DNA for the CDR3 is TGCGCCAGCAGCTTGGCCACGGGCTACAATGAGCAGTTCTTC. This gives the protein CASSLATGYNEQFF.

This clonotype has more than one count but fewer than ten. The gene calls are TRBV7-9 and TRBJ2-4, with D possibly TRBD1 on 7 matching bases. The CDR3 extends over 14 amino acids. Germline V gene sequence: CDR1 SEHNR, CDR2 FQNEAQ (reference sequence). Trimming stripped 1 base from V and 10 bases from J, with 14 bases between. The CDR3 spells CASSLVGGGLIQYF. As DNA, the CDR3 is TGTGCCAGCAGCTTAGTTGGAGGGGGCTTAATTCAGTACTTC.

This chain connects TRBV7-8 to TRBJ2-4; D gene uncertain. CDR1 SGHVS and CDR2 FQNEAQ come from the germline V gene. V gave up 3 bases and J gave up 0 bases, with 9 bases separating them. The CDR3 runs 15 residues. For the CDR3, the DNA is TGTGCCAGCAGCTTCCAAACTGGAGCCAAAAACATTCAGTACTTC. Translation gives CASSFQTGAKNIQYF. Variable domain in full (rest from reference TRBV7-8 and TRBJ2-4): GAGVSQSPRYKVAKRGQDVALRCDPISGHVSLFWYQQALGQGPEFLTYFQNEAQLDKSGLPSDRFFAERPEGSVSTLKIQRTQQEDSAVYLCASSFQTGAKNIQYFGAGTRLSVL.

This chain links TRBV18 with TRBJ2-3; D tentatively fits TRBD1 or TRBD2 (5 bases each). Germline V gene data show CDR1 as KGHSH and CDR2 as LQKENI. Trimming shortened V by 0 bases and J by 4 bases, and 14 bases separated the two germline ends. This CDR3 is 16 amino acids long. The CDR3 protein is CASSPPGRAFADTQYF. CDR3 sequence (DNA): TGTGCCAGCTCACCACCGGGACGGGCGTTCGCAGATACGCAGTATTTT.

This chain uses TRBV29-1 with TRBJ2-7; D is possibly TRBD1 (5 bases). Trimming cost V 6 bases and J 0 bases, with 15 bases left between them. Germline V lookup: CDR1 SQVTM, CDR2 ANQGSEA. The CDR3 totals 14 residues. The CDR3 sequence: CSVLRQSSSYEQYF. The CDR3 coding sequence is TGCAGCGTCCTGCGACAGAGTTCCTCCTACGAGCAGTACTTC.

This clonotype was counted ten times or more. The chain has TRBV5-1 and TRBJ2-1; a possible D gene is TRBD1 (6 bases). From germline, CDR1 is SGHRS and CDR2 YFSETQ. Deletions cut 2 bases from V and 8 bases from J, with 8 bases between. The CDR3 sequence is 12 residues long. The CDR3 bases are TGCGCCAGCAGCTTACAGGGAGATGAGCAGTTCTTC. Protein sequence: CASSLQGDEQFF.

V and J are TRBV12-3 or TRBV12-4 and TRBJ2-7; maybe TRBD2 (6 bases). The CDR3 runs to 13 residues. V lost 5 bases, J lost 4 bases, and 12 bases lay in between. CDR3 in DNA: TGTGCCAGCAGTCAAGGGACTTTGTACGAGCAGTACTTC. Its translation: CASSQGTLYEQYF.

This clonotype was detected ten times or more. The rearrangement joins TRBV29-1 to TRBJ1-3, with D unresolved. CDR1 is SQVTM, CDR2 ANQGSEA, per germline. Between the trimmed V and J ends, which lost 1 base and 5 bases, there was a span of 9 bases. The CDR3 is made up of 13 amino acids. CDR3 region: CSVEGVPRNTIYF. In DNA form, the CDR3 reads TGCAGCGTTGAAGGTGTACCGAGAAACACCATATATTTT. Based on the CDR3 plus reference TRBV29-1 and TRBJ1-3, the full variable domain is SAVISQKPSRDICQRGTSLTIQCQVDSQVTMMFWYRQQPGQSLTLIATANQGSEATYESGFVIDKFPISRPNLTFSTLTVSNMSPEDSSIYLCSVEGVPRNTIYFGEGSWLTVV.

This clonotype was seen ten or more times. V gene TRBV3-1 combines with J gene TRBJ1-4; no clear D. Germline CDR1 and CDR2: LGHDT and YNNKEL (reference sequence). The germline V and J ends were trimmed by 4 bases and 8 bases, with 14 bases remaining between them. CDR3 length: 14 amino acids. For the CDR3, the DNA is TGTGCCAGCAGCCCCGGACTTACGAACGAAAAACTGTTTTTT. It specifies CASSPGLTNEKLFF. Filled out from reference TRBV3-1 and TRBJ1-4, the complete variable domain reads DTAVSQTPKYLVTQMGNDKSIKCEQNLGHDTMYWYKQDSKKFLKIMFSYNNKELIINETVPNRFSPKSPDKAHLNLHINSLELGDSAVYFCASSPGLTNEKLFFGSGTQLSVL.

The chain recombines TRBV13 with TRBJ2-4, with 13 bases identical to TRBD2. After removal of 0 bases from V and 7 bases from J, the junction contained 0 bases not matched to a gene. The V gene's germline CDR1 is PRHDT and CDR2 FYEKMQ (reference sequence). CDR3 length: 15 residues. The chain's CDR3 is CASSLGLAGGNIQYF. The CDR3 nucleotides are TGTGCCAGCAGCTTAGGACTAGCGGGAGGGAACATTCAGTACTTC.

Ten or more counts support this clonotype. The chain couples TRBV28 to TRBJ1-4; no clear D gene. CDR1 is MDHEN, CDR2 SYDVKM, per germline. The CDR3 length is 14 residues. Trimming left V 3 bases short and J 1 base short, with 6 bases between. CDR3 in amino acids: CASSFMETNEKLFF. In DNA form, the CDR3 reads TGTGCCAGCAGTTTTATGGAAACTAATGAAAAACTGTTTTTT.

The table lists this clonotype with a few counts. This chain connects TRBV5-1 to TRBJ2-7, with 8 nucleotides matching TRBD2. Looked up from germline, CDR1 is SGHRS and CDR2 is YFSETQ. CDR3 length: 16 amino acids. V trimming: 0 bases; J trimming: 4 bases; junction bases outside the gene matches: 9. CDR3: CASSLGYGGGIYEQYF. CDR3 nucleotides: TGCGCCAGCAGCTTGGGGTACGGGGGGGGGATTTACGAGCAGTACTTC. Full variable domain (remainder filled in from reference TRBV5-1 and TRBJ2-7): KAGVTQTPRYLIKTRGQQVTLSCSPISGHRSVSWYQQTPGQGLQFLFEYFSETQRNKGNFPGRFSGRQFSNSRSEMNVSTLELGDSALYLCASSLGYGGGIYEQYFGPGTRLTVT.

This clonotype came up a few times. This chain connects TRBV15 to TRBJ2-3; 10 bases fit TRBD1. The J segment lost 7 bases and the V segment lost 0 bases, leaving 4 bases of the junction unmatched. The CDR3 consists of 15 residues. Germline values: CDR1 LNHNV, CDR2 YYDKDF (reference sequence). The CDR3 reads CATSREGTGANTQYF. The DNA of the CDR3 is TGTGCCACCAGCAGAGAAGGGACAGGGGCTAATACGCAGTATTTT.

There are many counts of this clonotype. The chain has TRBV12-3 or TRBV12-4 and TRBJ2-3, with TRBD2 matching 11 bases. V gave up 5 bases and J gave up 1 base; unmatched junction bases: 5. The CDR3 spans 16 residues. The CDR3 is CASSAVLAGGTDTQYF. The CDR3 DNA is TGTGCCAGCAGTGCGGTACTAGCGGGGGGCACAGATACGCAGTATTTT.

The chain couples TRBV30 to TRBJ2-1, with TRBD2 identical over 7 bases. This CDR3 spans 14 amino acids. Per the germline V gene, CDR1 is GTSNPN and CDR2 is SVGIG (reference sequence). V trimming: 4 bases; J trimming: 4 bases; junction bases outside the gene matches: 7. The DNA of the CDR3 is TGTGCCTGGATGGAGGCTAGCGGATACAATGAGCAGTTCTTC. Amino acids: CAWMEASGYNEQFF.